The source of this TCR beta chain is a study of control samples from healthy donors and cancer patients. Libraries were prepared by immunoSEQ multiplex PCR; TCRdb keeps only in-frame clonotypes and omits some of them. The sample shows 170,000 or so clones, about 91% of them seen only once. The CDR3 extends over 12 amino acids. The germline CDR1 and CDR2 sequences are SQVTM and ANQGSEA. Trimming shortened V by 1 base and J by 5 bases, and 8 bases separated the two germline ends. Sequencing was done on a sample of blood. The sequence derives from a woman between 40 and 55 years old in good health. The chain couples TRBV29-1 to TRBJ1-2; D is possibly TRBD1 (5 bases). CDR3 bases: TGCAGCGTTGAAGGGGGCAGTTATGGCTACACCTTC. It is translated as CSVEGGSYGYTF.